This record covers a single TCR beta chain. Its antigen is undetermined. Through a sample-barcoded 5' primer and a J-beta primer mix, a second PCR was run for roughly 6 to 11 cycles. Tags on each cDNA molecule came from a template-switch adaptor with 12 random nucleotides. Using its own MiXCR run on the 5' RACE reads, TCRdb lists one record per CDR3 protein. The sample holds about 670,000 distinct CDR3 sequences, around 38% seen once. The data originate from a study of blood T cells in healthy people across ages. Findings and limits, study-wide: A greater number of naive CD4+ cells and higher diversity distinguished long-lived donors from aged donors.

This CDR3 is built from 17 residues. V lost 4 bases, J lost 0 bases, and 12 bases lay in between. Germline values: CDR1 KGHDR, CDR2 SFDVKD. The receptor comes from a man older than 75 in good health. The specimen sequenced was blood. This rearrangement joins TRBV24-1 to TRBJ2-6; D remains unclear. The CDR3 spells CATSESGSGSGANVLTF. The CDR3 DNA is TGTGCCACCAGTGAGTCTGGGTCCGGCTCTGGGGCCAACGTCCTGACTTTC.